The 13 T cell receptor beta chains in this list originate from one sample, sequenced in a study of monozygotic twins with inflammatory bowel disease. TCRdb reprocessed the 5' RACE reads; each CDR3 protein has one entry and no DNA is given. There are more than 350,000 distinct CDR3 sequences in the sample, with approximately 2.4% held by the top ten. Sequencing was performed on blood. These receptor sequences come from a human donor with ulcerative colitis or Crohn's disease, or a healthy co-twin of an affected twin (not recorded which).

J is TRBJ2-7 and V is TRBV7-8. Germline V gene sequence: CDR1 SGHVS, CDR2 FQNEAQ. The CDR3 contains 15 residues. This chain's CDR3 is CASSLDGQGLYEQYF.

The rearrangement links TRBV5-1 to TRBJ2-1; with no DNA, the TCRdb D assignment of TRBD2 cannot be verified. CDR1 SGHRS and CDR2 YFSETQ come from the germline V gene. The CDR3 sequence is 14 residues long. The CDR3 loop is CATRLAGANNEQFF.

The chain combines TRBV30 with TRBJ2-3; no DNA is available, so the TRBD2 call from TCRdb remains unchecked. This CDR3 is 15 amino acids long. Germline V lookup: CDR1 GTSNPN, CDR2 SVGIG (reference sequence). The CDR3 is CAWSGLAGRRDTQYF.

The chain combines TRBV5-1 with TRBJ2-3; with no DNA, the TCRdb D assignment of TRBD2 cannot be verified. In germline, CDR1 is SGHRS, CDR2 YFSETQ. The CDR3 consists of 16 residues. CDR3 residues: CASSPRGSGYTDTQYF.

This chain connects TRBV27 to TRBJ1-6. Germline loops: CDR1 MNHEY, CDR2 SMNVEV (reference sequence). The CDR3 loop spans 13 amino acids. The CDR3 sequence is CASSLSMGSPLHF.

The genes are TRBV11-2 and TRBJ2-1; TCRdb lists TRBD1, though no DNA is available to test this call. The CDR3 spans 16 residues. Germline V gene lookup returns CDR1 SGHAT and CDR2 FQNNGV. CDR3 sequence: CASSSTETPPRDEQFF.

This chain uses TRBV29-1 with TRBJ2-2. CDR1 is SQVTM, CDR2 ANQGSEA, per germline. The CDR3 sequence is 13 residues long. This CDR3 is CSVASIRTGELFF.

This chain connects TRBV15 to TRBJ2-5. In germline, CDR1 is LNHNV, CDR2 YYDKDF (reference sequence). The length of the CDR3 is 15 residues. CDR3 amino acids: CATSREGLGKETQYF.

The rearrangement uses TRBV12-3 or TRBV12-4 and TRBJ2-1; TCRdb's D call of TRBD1 is untestable without DNA. The CDR3 totals 16 residues. The CDR3 sequence is CASSGRPGGNNNEQFF.

V is TRBV6-5 and J is TRBJ2-5; TCRdb's D gene call, TRBD2, goes unchecked for lack of DNA. Germline loops: CDR1 MNHEY, CDR2 SVGAGI. CDR3 length: 13 residues. This chain's CDR3 is CASSWAYQETQYF.

CDR3 loop: CSVESGGNPYEQYF. V usage is TRBV29-1 and J usage is TRBJ2-7. Germline loops: CDR1 SQVTM, CDR2 ANQGSEA. The CDR3 has 14 amino acids.

This rearrangement joins TRBV20-1 to TRBJ2-7; without DNA, the TCRdb call of TRBD1 cannot be checked. This CDR3 is built from 11 residues. The germline V gene encodes CDR1 DFQATT and CDR2 SNEGSKA (reference sequence). The CDR3 is CSASLGDEQYF.

This chain joins TRBV6-1 and TRBJ1-1. Germline CDR1 is MNHNS and CDR2 is SASEGT. The length of the CDR3 is 17 residues. The CDR3 is CASTSGWGGGVNTEAFF.